The 30 T cell receptor beta chains in this list originate from one sample, sequenced in a study of healthy donors' naive CD4 and CD8 T cells. TCR libraries were built from about 500 ng of total RNA by linear amplification. TCRdb independently ran MiXCR on the reads; one entry per CDR3 protein. The data contain approximately 180,000 distinct CDR3 sequences, over 60% of them singletons. The sample comprised naive CD4+ and CD8+ T cells sorted from blood, pooled from several donors. The source is a pool of human donors in good health; the sample pools cells from several healthy donors.

This rearrangement joins TRBV5-5 to TRBJ2-7, with 9 bases fitting TRBD1. The trim removed 4 bases at V and 0 bases at J, leaving 5 bases unmatched. Germline V gives CDR1 SGHKS, CDR2 YYEKEE (reference sequence). There are 15 residues in the CDR3. The CDR3 coding sequence is TGTGCCAGCAGCGTCTGGACAGGGGTCTCCTACGAGCAGTACTTC. Its protein is CASSVWTGVSYEQYF.

The count of this clonotype is one. The chain carries TRBV29-1 and TRBJ2-1; D remains ambiguous. Trimming shortened V by 2 bases and J by 2 bases, and 13 bases separated the two germline ends. This CDR3 is built from 15 residues. CDR1 and CDR2 (germline): SQVTM, ANQGSEA. CDR3 region: CSVEILEQTYNEQFF. The CDR3, as DNA: TGCAGCGTTGAAATTCTAGAGCAAACCTACAATGAGCAGTTCTTC.

The rearrangement uses TRBV6-5 and TRBJ1-2, with D maybe TRBD1 (5 bases). The CDR3 totals 13 residues. Deletions cut 5 bases from V and 8 bases from J, with 15 bases between. CDR1 MNHEY and CDR2 SVGAGI come from the germline V gene. The CDR3 loop reads CASSRDASWGYTF. In nucleotides, the CDR3 is TGTGCCAGCAGTCGGGACGCCTCCTGGGGCTACACCTTC.

A single count supports this clonotype. This chain links TRBV27 with TRBJ2-1, with 9 bases lining up with TRBD1. Germline V CDR1 and CDR2: MNHEY, SMNVEV (reference sequence). This CDR3 is 15 amino acids long. After removal of 8 bases from V and 9 bases from J, the junction contained 14 bases not matched to a gene. The CDR3 nucleotides are TGTGCCAGCGGTATTTCCGGGACAGGGTATACTGAGCAGTTCTTC. Amino acids: CASGISGTGYTEQFF.

The genes are TRBV29-1 and TRBJ1-2, with D unclear. In germline, CDR1 is SQVTM, CDR2 ANQGSEA. The CDR3 loop spans 13 amino acids. The V gene lost 4 bases and the J gene lost 4 bases, with 13 bases spanning the gap. DNA of the CDR3: TGCAGCGTTGCGACGGGGAAAAGCTATGGCTACACCTTC. Amino acids: CSVATGKSYGYTF.

The rearrangement joins TRBV6-5 to TRBJ1-1; D is unclear. With 4 bases removed from V and 4 bases from J, the gap between germline ends came to 16 bases. Per the germline V gene, CDR1 is MNHEY and CDR2 is SVGAGI. The CDR3 extends over 15 amino acids. For the CDR3, the DNA is TGTGCCAGCAGTTTCGAGGATCCATCTGGCACTGAAGCTTTCTTT. Translated: CASSFEDPSGTEAFF.

V gene TRBV5-1 combines with J gene TRBJ1-1; D ambiguous. Per germline, CDR1 SGHRS and CDR2 YFSETQ. The CDR3 is 13 amino acids. Trimming removed 1 base from V and 1 base from J, with 5 bases in between. The CDR3 nucleotides read TGCGCCAGCAGCTTGACACCGAACACTGAAGCTTTCTTT. It translates to CASSLTPNTEAFF.

The V call is TRBV6-5, the J call TRBJ1-3; D gene uncertain. The ends were cut back, 2 bases at V and 0 bases at J, with 8 bases in the middle. The length of the CDR3 is 15 residues. Looked up from germline, CDR1 is MNHEY and CDR2 is SVGAGI. DNA of the CDR3: TGTGCCAGCAGTTACGACCGATACTCTGGAAACACCATATATTTT. This encodes CASSYDRYSGNTIYF.

This chain joins TRBV29-1 and TRBJ1-1; D unclear. Deletions cut 2 bases from V and 4 bases from J, with 8 bases between. CDR1 and CDR2 (germline): SQVTM, ANQGSEA. The CDR3 covers 12 residues. Here the CDR3 reads CSVETGFTEAFF. The CDR3 bases are TGCAGCGTTGAAACGGGATTCACTGAAGCTTTCTTT. Full variable domain (missing parts from reference TRBV29-1 and TRBJ1-1): SAVISQKPSRDICQRGTSLTIQCQVDSQVTMMFWYRQQPGQSLTLIATANQGSEATYESGFVIDKFPISRPNLTFSTLTVSNMSPEDSSIYLCSVETGFTEAFFGQGTRLTVV.

V usage is TRBV29-1 and J usage is TRBJ1-1; no clear D gene. Trimming took off 1 base at V and 2 bases at J, with 8 bases between the two ends. CDR1 SQVTM and CDR2 ANQGSEA come from the germline V gene. This CDR3 is 13 amino acids long. The CDR3 region is CSVEGRFNTEAFF. CDR3 bases: TGCAGCGTTGAAGGCAGATTCAACACTGAAGCTTTCTTT.

The V call is TRBV12-5, the J call TRBJ2-1; 12 bases agree with TRBD1. The CDR3 is 18 amino acids. Germline V gene sequence: CDR1 LGHNT, CDR2 FRNRAP. The V segment lost 5 bases and the J segment 3 bases; nucleotides outside the gene matches: 11. Written as DNA, the CDR3 is TGTGCTAGTGGTACTGTGGGACAGGGGGCGGCCTACTACAATGAGCAGTTCTTC. Translated: CASGTVGQGAAYYNEQFF.

J is TRBJ1-2 and V is TRBV15, with D possibly TRBD1 on 6 matching bases. The CDR3 has 14 amino acids. The germline CDR1 and CDR2 sequences are LNHNV and YYDKDF (reference sequence). V dropped 3 bases and J dropped 8 bases, with 16 bases sitting between them. For the CDR3, the DNA is TGTGCCACCAGCAGCGGCGGGGCTGGGGGCGGCTACACCTTC. Protein: CATSSGGAGGGYTF.

The rearrangement links TRBV27 to TRBJ1-1, with unresolved D. The CDR3 contains 17 residues. Trimming left V 0 bases short and J 1 base short, with 15 bases between. Germline loops: CDR1 MNHEY, CDR2 SMNVEV (reference sequence). The CDR3 protein is CASSLSPSPYANTEAFF. CDR3 coding DNA: TGTGCCAGCAGTTTATCCCCCAGCCCCTATGCGAACACTGAAGCTTTCTTT.

This clonotype was seen a few times. CDR3 in DNA: TGTGCCAGCAGTCCCGAAGGTTGGCAGCCCCAGCATTTT. Protein: CASSPEGWQPQHF. The V call is TRBV6-2 or TRBV6-3, the J call TRBJ1-5, with D unresolved. The CDR3 has 13 amino acids. Trimming took 5 bases from V and 7 from J, leaving 12 bases between them. Germline CDR1 is MNHEY and CDR2 is SVGEGT.

The chain carries TRBV6-5 and TRBJ1-5; D gene unclear. The germline gives CDR1 MNHEY, CDR2 SVGAGI. The CDR3 loop spans 13 amino acids. Between the trimmed V and J ends, which lost 0 bases and 5 bases, there was a span of 5 bases. The CDR3 DNA reads TGTGCCAGCAGTTACTCGCTGGATCAGCCCCAGCATTTT. It yields the protein CASSYSLDQPQHF.

The rearrangement joins TRBV5-4 to TRBJ2-1; D may be TRBD2 (5 bases). CDR3 length: 12 amino acids. V dropped 4 bases and J dropped 8 bases, with 10 bases sitting between them. From germline, CDR1 is SGHNT and CDR2 YYREEE (reference sequence). This CDR3 is CASSVSGYEQFF. The CDR3 DNA reads as TGTGCCAGCAGCGTAAGCGGCTATGAGCAGTTCTTC.

The chain recombines TRBV4-1 with TRBJ2-2; no firm D call. Per germline, CDR1 MGHRA and CDR2 YSYEKL. The length of the CDR3 is 16 residues. V lost 0 bases, J lost 0 bases, and 8 bases lay in between. The DNA of the CDR3 is TGCGCCAGCAGCCAAGACGCGAAGACGAACACCGGGGAGCTGTTTTTT. Encoded protein: CASSQDAKTNTGELFF.

The V and J genes are TRBV6-6 and TRBJ1-1; D is uncertain. From germline, CDR1 is MNHNY and CDR2 SVGAGI (reference sequence). The CDR3 has 10 amino acids. Trimming cost V 0 bases and J 11 bases, with 4 bases left between them. This chain's CDR3 is CASSYSRAFF. The CDR3 DNA is TGTGCCAGCAGTTACTCGAGGGCTTTCTTT.

The chain couples TRBV20-1 to TRBJ2-1, with D unresolved. Looked up from germline, CDR1 is DFQATT and CDR2 is SNEGSKA (reference sequence). V lost 6 bases, J lost 10 bases, and 13 bases lay in between. The CDR3 runs to 11 residues. This chain's CDR3 is CSAPIGLEQFF. The CDR3 DNA sequence: TGCAGTGCACCCATCGGTTTAGAGCAGTTCTTC.

V is TRBV4-3 and J is TRBJ2-1; D remains ambiguous. This CDR3 is built from 17 residues. Trimming removed 1 base at V and 0 bases at J, with 13 bases between. Germline values: CDR1 LGHNA, CDR2 YSLEER. CDR3 DNA: TGCGCCAGCAGCCAAGTGTATCAGACCGTCTCCTACAATGAGCAGTTCTTC. As protein: CASSQVYQTVSYNEQFF.

The V gene is TRBV6-5, the J gene TRBJ2-1; 7 bases are a match to TRBD2. CDR1 and CDR2 from the germline V gene are MNHEY and SVGAGI. CDR3 length: 17 residues. The V and J ends lost 4 bases and 0 bases, in that order; junction bases with no gene match: 9. The CDR3 DNA reads as TGTGCCAGCAGTTCCCCCTGGGGAGGGACCTCCTACAATGAGCAGTTCTTC. Translation: CASSSPWGGTSYNEQFF.

This sequence joins TRBV29-1 and TRBJ2-7; D possibly corresponds to TRBD1 (5 bases). The CDR3 contains 11 residues. Germline CDR1 reads SQVTM; CDR2 reads ANQGSEA. Trimming removed 8 bases from V and 4 bases from J, with 12 bases in between. CDR3 bases: TGCAGCCTTAGGGGATTATACGAGCAGTACGTC. The encoded protein is CSLRGLYEQYV.

The rearrangement uses TRBV7-8 and TRBJ2-2, with TRBD1 identical over 7 bases. Looked up from germline, CDR1 is SGHVS and CDR2 is FQNEAQ. With 6 bases clipped from V and 2 bases from J, the junction kept 6 bases outside the gene matches. The CDR3 loop spans 15 amino acids. The CDR3 is CASSHGTANTGELFF. The CDR3 nucleotides read TGTGCCAGCAGTCACGGGACAGCCAACACCGGGGAGCTGTTTTTT.

The chain recombines TRBV6-1 with TRBJ1-1; D is undetermined. V was shortened by 8 bases and J by 5 bases, with 18 bases between the two germline ends. This CDR3 comprises 14 residues. CDR1 MNHNS and CDR2 SASEGT come from the germline V gene. The CDR3, as DNA: TGTGCCAGCCGAGGGTTCGACGTCAGGACTGAAGCTTTCTTT. This gives the protein CASRGFDVRTEAFF.

This clonotype was observed a handful of times. This chain joins TRBV29-1 and TRBJ2-1; 7 bases are shared with TRBD2. V gave up 6 bases and J gave up 4 bases; unmatched junction bases: 9. Per the germline V gene, CDR1 is SQVTM and CDR2 is ANQGSEA. This CDR3 comprises 14 residues. CDR3 sequence reads: CSVTSGRVYNEQFF. CDR3 in DNA: TGCAGCGTCACTAGTGGGAGGGTTTACAATGAGCAGTTCTTC.

The chain is built from TRBV5-4 and TRBJ2-3, with unresolved D. V shed 0 bases and J shed 0 bases, with 11 bases lying between them. This CDR3 spans 16 amino acids. CDR1 and CDR2 from the germline V gene are SGHNT and YYREEE (reference sequence). This CDR3 reads CASSLDGRTSTDTQYF. DNA of the CDR3: TGTGCCAGCAGCTTGGACGGACGAACTAGCACAGATACGCAGTATTTT.

The CDR3 region has the DNA TGCAGTGCTGTCGGGAGAAGGGAGGTGAACACTGAAGCTTTCTTT. It is translated as CSAVGRREVNTEAFF. The V and J genes are TRBV20-1 and TRBJ1-1; D remains unclear. The CDR3 sequence is 15 residues long. The germline CDR1 and CDR2 sequences are DFQATT and SNEGSKA (reference sequence). Deletions cut 5 bases from V and 0 bases from J, with 16 bases between.

This chain connects TRBV29-1 to TRBJ2-1, with TRBD2 matching over 8 bases. This CDR3 has 14 residues. Looked up from germline, CDR1 is SQVTM and CDR2 is ANQGSEA. Trimming cost V 5 bases and J 0 bases; bases outside gene matches: 3. CDR3 protein: CSVNREGSYNEQFF. The CDR3 region has the DNA TGCAGCGTTAACCGGGAGGGCTCCTACAATGAGCAGTTCTTC.

The gene calls are TRBV6-5 and TRBJ1-1; TRBD1 aligns across 7 bases. This CDR3 has 13 residues. V gave up 2 bases and J gave up 4 bases; unmatched junction bases: 1. Germline V gene lookup returns CDR1 MNHEY and CDR2 SVGAGI. The chain's CDR3 is CASSYGQATEAFF. The DNA for the CDR3 is TGTGCCAGCAGTTACGGACAGGCCACTGAAGCTTTCTTT.

This chain links TRBV29-1 with TRBJ2-7, with D perhaps TRBD1 (5 bases). The germline CDR1 and CDR2 sequences are SQVTM and ANQGSEA. V lost 1 base to trimming and J lost 6 bases, with 10 bases between them. The CDR3 runs to 12 residues. CDR3: CSVEVTAGEQYF. The CDR3 nucleotides read TGCAGCGTTGAAGTGACAGCTGGCGAGCAGTACTTC.